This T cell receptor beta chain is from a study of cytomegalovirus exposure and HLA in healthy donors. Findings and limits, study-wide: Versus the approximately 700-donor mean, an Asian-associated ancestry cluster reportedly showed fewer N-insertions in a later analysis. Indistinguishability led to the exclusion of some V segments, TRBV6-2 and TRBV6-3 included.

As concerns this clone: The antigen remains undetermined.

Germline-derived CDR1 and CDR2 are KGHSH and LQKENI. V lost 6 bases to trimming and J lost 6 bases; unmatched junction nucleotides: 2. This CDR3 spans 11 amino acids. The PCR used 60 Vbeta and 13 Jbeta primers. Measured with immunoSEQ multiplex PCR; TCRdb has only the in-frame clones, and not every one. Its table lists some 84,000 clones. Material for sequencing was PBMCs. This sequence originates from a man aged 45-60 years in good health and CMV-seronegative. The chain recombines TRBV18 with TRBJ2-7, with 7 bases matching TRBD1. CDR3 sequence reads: CASSRQGEQYF. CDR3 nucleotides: TGTGCCAGCTCCCGACAGGGCGAGCAGTACTTC.